One sample yielded the 19 T cell receptor beta chains listed below, sequenced in a study of T cells after yellow fever vaccination. TCRdb redid the calling of the 5' RACE reads with MiXCR, one entry per CDR3 protein. The data hold 500,000 to 650,000 distinct CDR3 sequences, with about a sixth observed a single time. The sample here was PBMCs, taken 5 days after the first yellow fever vaccination. The receptors were gathered from a young man who received the YFV17D yellow fever vaccine.

The chain employs TRBV20-1 and TRBJ2-5; 7 nucleotides match TRBD2. This CDR3 is 12 amino acids long. Trimming removed 3 bases from V and 3 bases from J; junction bases left unmatched: 1. CDR1 is DFQATT and CDR2 is SNEGSKA in the germline V gene (reference sequence). CDR3 nucleotide sequence: TGCAGTGCTAGGAGCGGGAAAGAGACCCAGTACTTC. Translated, it gives CSARSGKETQYF.

The chain recombines TRBV6-2 or TRBV6-3 with TRBJ2-2, with 9 bases lining up with TRBD1. This CDR3 is built from 18 residues. V trimming: 7 bases; J trimming: 6 bases; junction bases outside the gene matches: 18. In germline, CDR1 is MNHEY, CDR2 SVGEGT. The CDR3 sequence is CASKPIQQDRGYAGELFF. The CDR3 nucleotides are TGTGCCAGCAAACCTATACAACAGGACAGGGGTTATGCCGGGGAGCTGTTTTTT.

This chain joins TRBV11-3 and TRBJ2-5; perhaps TRBD2 as D (6 bases). The CDR3 is 14 residues long. Germline-derived CDR1 and CDR2 are SGHNT and YENEEA. V was pared by 5 bases and J by 1 base, with 11 bases between. DNA for the CDR3: TGTGCCAGCAGCGACCGGGGGACCCAAGAGACCCAGTACTTC. Protein sequence: CASSDRGTQETQYF.

This clonotype turned up a few times. The J gene is TRBJ2-7, the V gene TRBV28; 7 bases align to TRBD2. Germline V lookup: CDR1 MDHEN, CDR2 SYDVKM. There are 13 residues in the CDR3. The V and J ends lost 6 bases and 4 bases, in that order; junction bases with no gene match: 6. CDR3 protein: CASSRDYRYEQYV. The CDR3 DNA reads as TGTGCCAGCAGCCGGGACTACAGATACGAGCAGTACGTC.

This chain connects TRBV7-2 to TRBJ2-3; TRBD2 is a possible D gene (5 bases). This CDR3 has 16 residues. The germline gives CDR1 SGHTA, CDR2 FQGNSA. V was shortened by 2 bases and J by 0 bases, with 12 bases between the two germline ends. The CDR3 DNA is TGTGCCAGCAGCTTACCCGTCCGGACTAGCACAGATACGCAGTATTTT. Residues: CASSLPVRTSTDTQYF.

The table lists this clonotype with a few counts. This chain joins TRBV19 and TRBJ2-7; D perhaps matches TRBD1 (5 bases). CDR1 is LNHDA and CDR2 is SQIVND in the germline V gene (reference sequence). The CDR3 runs to 14 residues. Trimming took 6 bases from V and 0 from J, leaving 12 bases between them. The CDR3 reads CASRERGSSYEQYF. The CDR3 DNA is TGTGCCAGTAGGGAAAGGGGTTCCTCCTACGAGCAGTACTTC.

The V call is TRBV6-2 or TRBV6-3, the J call TRBJ2-3; the D call may be TRBD1 or TRBD2 (5 bases each). The CDR3 is 13 residues long. Germline V CDR1 and CDR2: MNHEY, SVGEGT. V was cut by 7 bases and J by 2 bases, with 10 bases left in between. The CDR3 DNA reads as TGTGCCAGCACCGGGACGATCACAGATACGCAGTATTTT. Protein: CASTGTITDTQYF.

V is TRBV20-1 and J is TRBJ2-4; 7 nucleotides match TRBD1. V was clipped by 3 bases and J by 0 bases; unmatched bases: 14. Germline CDR1 is DFQATT and CDR2 is SNEGSKA (reference sequence). The CDR3 covers 18 residues. The CDR3 loop reads CSASSPGQKTIAKNIQYF. CDR3 bases: TGCAGTGCTAGCTCTCCGGGACAGAAGACTATAGCCAAAAACATTCAGTACTTC.

This clonotype was seen many times. J is TRBJ2-1 and V is TRBV9; D is uncertain. V shed 2 bases and J shed 5 bases, with 8 bases lying between them. The CDR3 is 13 amino acids. Germline V gene lookup returns CDR1 SGDLS and CDR2 YYNGEE. CDR3 DNA sequence: TGTGCCAGCAGCGTCGGACCGAACAATGAGCAGTTCTTC. Amino acids: CASSVGPNNEQFF.

In its sample, this clonotype was seen a few times. V usage is TRBV18 and J usage is TRBJ1-1; D is undetermined. The V end lost 6 bases, the J end lost 0 bases, and 14 bases lay between the germline ends. CDR1 and CDR2 (germline): KGHSH, LQKENI. This CDR3 spans 15 amino acids. The DNA for the CDR3 is TGTGCCAGCTCCAACACCGGAATTCTGAACACTGAAGCTTTCTTT. The encoded protein is CASSNTGILNTEAFF.

The rearrangement links TRBV7-9 to TRBJ2-7; 7 bases align to TRBD2. The CDR3 contains 12 residues. Germline CDR1 is SEHNR and CDR2 is FQNEAQ (reference sequence). V shed 5 bases, J shed 4 bases, and the junction held 2 bases outside the gene matches. The DNA for the CDR3 is TGTGCCAGCAGCATGGGGGGGTACGAGCAGTACTTC. Translating gives CASSMGGYEQYF.

V is TRBV7-2 and J is TRBJ1-1; 7 nucleotides match TRBD1. In germline, CDR1 is SGHTA, CDR2 FQGNSA. V shed 6 bases, J shed 4 bases, and the junction held 8 bases outside the gene matches. This CDR3 region has 14 residues. The chain's CDR3 is CASRRKQGSTEAFF. CDR3 DNA sequence: TGTGCCAGCAGACGAAAACAGGGGTCCACTGAAGCTTTCTTT.

This clonotype was seen only a few times. The chain carries TRBV5-1 and TRBJ2-6; TRBD1 or TRBD2 may be the D gene (5 bases each). Per germline, CDR1 SGHRS and CDR2 YFSETQ. This CDR3 is built from 18 residues. V was shortened by 7 bases and J by 1 base, with 21 bases between the two germline ends. CDR3 nucleotide sequence: TGCGCCAGCGGTCACCTTCAGGGTGAGGGATCTGGGGCCAACGTCCTGACTTTC. Translating gives CASGHLQGEGSGANVLTF.

The V call is TRBV7-2, the J call TRBJ2-2; D may correspond to TRBD1 or TRBD2 (5 bases each). Trimming pared 1 base from V and 5 bases from J, leaving 14 bases between. CDR3 length: 16 amino acids. Germline CDR1 SGHTA, CDR2 FQGNSA. CDR3 in amino acids: CASSLVGGKGTGELFF. The CDR3 coding sequence is TGTGCCAGCAGCTTAGTTGGGGGAAAAGGAACCGGGGAGCTGTTTTTT.

This clonotype was counted only a few times. This chain links TRBV4-2 with TRBJ2-7; the match to TRBD1 covers 7 bases. The ends lost 1 base at V and 6 bases at J; junction bases unmatched: 9. Germline values: CDR1 LGHNA, CDR2 YNFKEQ. The CDR3 is made up of 15 amino acids. The CDR3 here is CASSQGSTGVGEQYF. CDR3 coding DNA: TGTGCCAGCAGCCAAGGGTCTACAGGGGTCGGCGAGCAGTACTTC.

This clonotype has a handful of counts. The rearrangement joins TRBV20-1 to TRBJ1-2; no firm D call. V lost 0 bases and J lost 4, with 15 bases in between. CDR3 length equals 15 residues. CDR1 is DFQATT, CDR2 SNEGSKA, per germline (reference sequence). In DNA form, the CDR3 reads TGCAGTGCTAGAGATCTGTGGGCTGGTAGCTATGGCTACACCTTC. Translating it yields CSARDLWAGSYGYTF.

The chain combines TRBV24-1 with TRBJ2-2; TRBD2 might be the D (5 bases). The CDR3 totals 13 residues. Trimming removed 12 bases from V and 9 bases from J, with 19 bases in between. Germline V gene data show CDR1 as KGHDR and CDR2 as SFDVKD. This CDR3 is CALPLSARRELFF. The DNA for the CDR3 is TGTGCCCTTCCTCTTAGCGCGCGGCGGGAGCTGTTTTTT.

This clonotype showed up just a few times. The chain recombines TRBV6-2 or TRBV6-3 with TRBJ2-1; 9 bases map to TRBD1. V shed 7 bases and J 0 bases; nucleotides not matched to a gene: 4. CDR1 and CDR2 from the germline V gene are MNHEY and SVGEGT. This CDR3 has 15 residues. In DNA form, the CDR3 reads TGTGCCAGCAAGACAGGGGGGATCTCCTACAATGAGCAGTTCTTC. This gives the protein CASKTGGISYNEQFF.

CDR3 sequence reads: CSVSLGQSLGGNTIYF. Here the CDR3 DNA reads TGCAGCGTATCGCTCGGCCAATCGTTAGGAGGAAACACCATATATTTT. V usage is TRBV29-1 and J usage is TRBJ1-3; D unclear. Germline V gene lookup returns CDR1 SQVTM and CDR2 ANQGSEA. The CDR3 runs to 16 residues. V gave up 6 bases and J gave up 4 bases, with 22 bases separating them.